This TCR beta chain was captured by sequencing in a study of OX40 agonist ivuxolimab in advanced cancers. Study summary: Prior checkpoint blockade (anti-PD-1, anti-PD-L1 or anti-CTLA-4) was permitted; 40% had it. General study findings and limits: Relatively little clonal expansion, among the lowest observed, appeared in partial responders at 0.1-3.0 mg/kg. Researchers report that CD8+ T cells had, on average, more expanded clones than CD4+.

Autoimmune disease history or systemic immunosuppression excluded patients. A single count supports this clone. What it binds is not known. There are 15 residues in the CDR3. V dropped 5 bases and J dropped 0; count of bases not matched to a gene: 3. Per germline, CDR1 SGHVS and CDR2 FQNEAQ. Generated by immunoSEQ multiplex PCR, the TCRdb table keeps only in-frame clones and is missing some. The data hold 61,000 or so clones, with over 75% observed a single time. The rearrangement uses TRBV7-8 and TRBJ2-1; TRBD1 agrees at 8 bases. This sequence was found in an adult with an advanced solid tumor such as melanoma, head and neck, liver or kidney cancer. The sample was CD4+ or CD8+ T cells sorted from blood, taken in a trial of the OX40 agonist ivuxolimab. In DNA, the CDR3 is TGTGCCAGCAGCGTGGGACAGGTCTCCTACAATGAGCAGTTCTTC. It codes for CASSVGQVSYNEQFF.